One T cell receptor (beta chain) is described in this entry. What this receptor recognizes is not known. Per-nucleotide qualities are absent, and no much larger clonotype sits a single base away. The library was generated by RACE. The instrument given in TCRdb is NextSeq 500. Library preparation attached unique molecular identifiers to individual cDNA molecules for quantitative, reproducible TCR counting. For every blood RNA sample, sequencing covered both the TCR alpha and TCR beta chains. The paper's processing steps were these. Samples had a median of about 90,000 TCRs, with a range from roughly 23,224 to 750,000. The Decombinator software suite was used to annotate V, J and CDR3 in the TCR reads. For PS versus PT1 abundance plots, all samples were subsampled to the same number of TCRs (28,000). TCRs were defined as expanded if absent before sensitization and observed at least eight times at the 2-week time point. TCRdb applied fastp at Q25 and MiXCR to the public reads, then kept only in-frame beta chains. Rows with a matching CDR3 protein are joined into one entry that keeps the most common DNA and genes. TCRdb, not the authors, supplied the V and J calls. This sample comprises about 120,000 distinct CDR3 sequences, roughly 14% of them detected only once. The ten largest make up approximately 2.8% of the sample.

These data are taken from a study of human T cells and chemical hapten exposure (dated by TCRdb to the early 2020s). Context from the whole study: For sensitization, 2% DPC in acetone was applied to a 2 cm by 2 cm area of upper inner arm skin. Throughout the study period of roughly five months, patients also received therapeutic DPC doses to the scalp every week. Patch testing on the upper back used Finn chambers containing 0.01% DPC, with scoring done after 6 days according to International Contact Dermatitis Research Group standards. Alopecia areata with under or over 50% scalp involvement, alopecia totalis and alopecia universalis were represented in the patient cohort, which was mostly female. Libraries were pooled for sequencing, and per-sample TCR yields varied mainly because of small differences in library volumes within the pool. Peripheral blood TCR repertoire changes were tracked in vivo in alopecia patients during primary and secondary sensitization to the hapten diphenylcyclopropenone (DPC). Blood was sampled from patients pre-sensitization (week 0) and at 2, 6 and about 24 weeks after DPC sensitization. Approximately 28 alopecia patients provided blood for TCR sequencing at one to four time points (pre-sensitization, 2, 6 and 24 weeks).

The CDR3 runs 17 amino acids, cysteine and phenylalanine included. Of all the DNA, just the CDR3 is kept, 51 bases in frame from base 1. V is reduced by 5 bases and J by 0 bases, leaving a spacing of 17 bases between them. The germline V gene (reference sequence) supplies CDR1 DFQATT and CDR2 SNEGSKA. This specimen's time point label, interpreted: pre-sensitization, week 0. Taken with the paper, the label for treatment or condition translates to: therapeutic diphenylcyclopropenone sensitization with weekly scalp DPC. At every patch-test visit, the blood draw took place before the patch test was put on. Patients were considered eligible if aged 18 to 70, diagnosed with alopecia and deemed suitable for DPC therapy, and patients were excluded if pregnant. Total RNA was extracted from unfractionated whole blood collected in Tempus Blood RNA tubes. Results the study describes overall, beyond this receptor: After repeated subsampling, the strength of the expansion versus patch-test correlation and the threshold at which it became significant changed. DPC sensitization did not change how many TCRs were above 1 in 1000 frequency, and no evidence was found of alterations in global repertoire structure. Alopecia, a presumed autoimmune disease, was present in all patients, so the immune response of the patients might differ from that of healthy individuals. Significantly more large CDR3 similarity clusters were formed by expanded TCRs than by pre-sensitization or healthy control sets, consistent with antigen-driven responses. A positive correlation was found between the number of PT1 expanded TCRs and patch test score, with significance reached at thresholds 8, 16 and 32 but not 4.

The source of this sequence is a woman aged 18-29 years with alopecia areata. Some clones in this sample may be carry-over from other donors' samples. This sequence uses TRBV20-1 and TRBJ2-6; a tentative D call is TRBD1 (6 bases match). The starting material was whole blood, obtained in connection with sensitization to the hapten diphenylcyclopropenone (DPC). The DNA reads as follows: TGCAGTGCTGACGGAGCCAGGGGAATCTCTGGGGCCAACGTCCTGACTTTC. Its protein product is CSADGARGISGANVLTF.